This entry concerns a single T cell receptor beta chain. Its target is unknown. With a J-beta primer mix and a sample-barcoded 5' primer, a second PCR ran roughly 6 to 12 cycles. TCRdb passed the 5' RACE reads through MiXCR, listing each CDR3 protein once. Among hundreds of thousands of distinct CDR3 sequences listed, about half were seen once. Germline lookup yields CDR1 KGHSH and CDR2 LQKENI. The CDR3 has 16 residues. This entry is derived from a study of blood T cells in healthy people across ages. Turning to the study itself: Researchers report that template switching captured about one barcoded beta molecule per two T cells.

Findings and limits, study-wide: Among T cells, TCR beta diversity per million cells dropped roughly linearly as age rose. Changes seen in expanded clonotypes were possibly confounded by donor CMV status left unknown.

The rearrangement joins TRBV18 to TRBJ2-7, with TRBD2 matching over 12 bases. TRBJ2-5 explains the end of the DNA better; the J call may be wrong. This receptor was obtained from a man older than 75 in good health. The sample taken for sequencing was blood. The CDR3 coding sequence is TGTGCCAGCTCACTCGAAAGGACTAGCGGGATCGGGACCCAGTACTTC. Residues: CASSLERTSGIGTQYF.